The following is a T cell receptor (beta chain) sequence with its context. Its antigen is currently unknown. From the germline J gene comes the end of the CDR3, since the read stops 3 residues before it. This record belongs to a study of T cell clonality in common variable immunodeficiency. General observations from the study: CVID subjects had higher TCRbeta clonality than healthy controls, most marked in about a third.

V was pared by 6 bases and J by 3 bases, with 9 bases of the junction left unmatched. Germline V gene lookup returns CDR1 DFQATT and CDR2 SNEGSKA (reference sequence). There are 14 residues in the CDR3. Method: immunoSEQ multiplex PCR; TCRdb's copy keeps in-frame clones and lacks some. The sample counts 25,000 to 35,000 clones, none seen once; the ten largest own 3.5% to 4.5%. Blood samples were heparinized, roughly 5 to 8 ml per donor. The source material was peripheral blood mononuclear cells. J is TRBJ2-7 and V is TRBV20-1, with 9 positions matching TRBD2. This clonotype was sampled from a person between 18 and 75 years old in good health. The CDR3 loop is CSANPSGEGYEQYF. Partial CDR3 DNA: TGCAGTGCCAACCCTAGCGGGGAGGGCTACGAG.